This T cell receptor (beta chain) emerged from a study of PD-1 blockade in mismatch repair-deficient tumors (dated by TCRdb to about 2017). Notes on the research overall: Between late 2013 and September 2016, the trial enrolled 86 consecutive patients with more than nine types of mismatch repair-deficient cancer, all of whom had received prior treatment and were progressing. Tumor-associated T cell clones were tracked in the peripheral blood of patients responding to PD-1 blockade by deep sequencing of TCR CDR3 regions.

Mismatch repair deficiency was established in every enrolled patient by polymerase chain reaction or immunohistochemistry. TCR sequencing was performed for a few patients who responded to pembrolizumab therapy. In the phase II trial, pembrolizumab PD-1 blockade was tested prospectively in advanced mismatch repair-deficient cancers, no matter which tissue of origin the cancers came from. Peripheral blood T cell samples were gathered serially, both before PD-1 blockade started and at multiple time points afterward. Blood sampling times were reported as weeks after the first pembrolizumab dose. The table lists this clone with a few counts. This receptor's antigen is unknown. One base away there is no much larger clone; base qualities are not given. General conclusions and limits of the study: Clones residing in the tumor, which were often undetectable in blood before treatment, expanded quickly after pembrolizumab and then contracted, generally before radiologic responses.

Libraries were constructed by the immunoSEQ multiplex PCR assay. The source is immuneACCESS, and TCRdb retained only in-frame sequences with V and J called. Part of the clones is not carried over; for the studies checked, unresolved V genes explain less than half of this, and the remainder is unexplained. This sample holds around 120,000 clones; about 88% were observed only once. The ten largest clones take up 13% of the sample. Relative to germline, V is missing 8 bases and J is missing 4 bases, with 4 bases of the junction outside any gene match. CDR1 and CDR2 are drawn from the germline V gene: MNHEY, SVGAGI. The CDR3, cysteine through phenylalanine, is 13 amino acids long. The CDR3 DNA has 39 bases and is translated from base 1.

The sequence derives from an adult with mismatch repair-deficient cancer. The chain links TRBV6-5 with TRBJ1-1; 10 bases in the junction line up with TRBD1. The sequencing here drew on peripheral blood, taken 44 weeks after starting pembrolizumab. The CDR3 is CASARDRGTEAFF. The sequenced DNA is TGTGCCAGCGCCCGGGACAGGGGCACTGAAGCTTTCTTT.